The subject of this entry is one T cell receptor beta chain. Its antigen is unidentified. This sample is drawn from a study of early T cells in non-severe SARS-CoV-2 infection. At the level of the study: Bulk RNA isolated from unsorted whole blood underwent sequencing; chains were not paired. Study findings and constraints: Database matching using VDJdb favored anti-spike CD8 responses, with private and CD4 specificities left missing.

The CDR3 length is 11 residues. The ends were cut back, 3 bases at V and 8 bases at J, with 6 bases in the middle. Germline values: CDR1 SGHAT, CDR2 FQNNGV. Unique molecular identifiers tagged individual cDNA molecules. One entry per CDR3 protein, called by TCRdb with MiXCR from the 5' RACE reads. Here the sample spans about 70,000 distinct CDR3 sequences, approximately 11% being singletons. This TCR came from an adult who was a healthcare worker with PCR-confirmed SARS-CoV-2 infection or an uninfected control (not recorded which). This rearrangement joins TRBV11-2 to TRBJ2-3; D call uncertain. The sequenced sample consisted of whole blood. The CDR3, as DNA: TGTGCCAGCAGCTTGAGTTCTACGCAGTATTTT. Amino acids: CASSLSSTQYF.